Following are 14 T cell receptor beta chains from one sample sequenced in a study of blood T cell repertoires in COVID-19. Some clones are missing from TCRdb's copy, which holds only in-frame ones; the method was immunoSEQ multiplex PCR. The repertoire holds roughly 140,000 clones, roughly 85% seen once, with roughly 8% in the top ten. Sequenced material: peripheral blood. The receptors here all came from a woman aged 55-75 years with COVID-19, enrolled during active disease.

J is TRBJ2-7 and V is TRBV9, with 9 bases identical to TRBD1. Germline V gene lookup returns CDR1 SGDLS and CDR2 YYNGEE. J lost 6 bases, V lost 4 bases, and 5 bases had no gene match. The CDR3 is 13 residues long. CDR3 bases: TGTGCCAGCAGCACGGCGACAGGGGGCGAGCAGTACTTC. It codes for CASSTATGGEQYF.

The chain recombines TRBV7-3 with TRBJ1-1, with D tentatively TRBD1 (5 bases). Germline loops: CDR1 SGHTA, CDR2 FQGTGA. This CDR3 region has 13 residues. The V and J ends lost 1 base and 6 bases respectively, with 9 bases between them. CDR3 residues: CASSLNGGAEAFF. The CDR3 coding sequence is TGTGCCAGCAGCTTAAACGGGGGGGCTGAAGCTTTCTTT. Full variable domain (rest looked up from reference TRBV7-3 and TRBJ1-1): GAGVSQTPSNKVTEKGKYVELRCDPISGHTALYWYRQSLGQGPEFLIYFQGTGAADDSGLPNDRFFAVRPEGSVSTLKIQRTERGDSAVYLCASSLNGGAEAFFGQGTRLTVV.

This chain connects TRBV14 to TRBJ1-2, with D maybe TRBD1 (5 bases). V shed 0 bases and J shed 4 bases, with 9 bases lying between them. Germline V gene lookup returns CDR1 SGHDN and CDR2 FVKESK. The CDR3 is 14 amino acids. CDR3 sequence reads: CASSQDLGPYGYTF. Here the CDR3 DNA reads TGTGCCAGCAGCCAAGATTTGGGGCCCTATGGCTACACCTTC.

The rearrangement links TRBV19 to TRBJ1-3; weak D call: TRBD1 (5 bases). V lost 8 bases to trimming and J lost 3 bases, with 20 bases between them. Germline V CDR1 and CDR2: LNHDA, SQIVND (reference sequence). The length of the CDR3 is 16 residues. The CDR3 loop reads CASLPGVGTFGNTIYF. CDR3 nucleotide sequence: TGTGCCAGTCTACCTGGGGTCGGGACTTTTGGAAACACCATATATTTT.

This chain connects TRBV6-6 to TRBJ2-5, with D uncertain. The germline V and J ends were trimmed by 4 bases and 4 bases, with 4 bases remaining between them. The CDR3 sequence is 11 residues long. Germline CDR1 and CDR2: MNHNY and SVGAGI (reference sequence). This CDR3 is CASSFLETQYF. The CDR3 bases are TGTGCCAGCAGTTTCTTAGAGACCCAGTACTTC.

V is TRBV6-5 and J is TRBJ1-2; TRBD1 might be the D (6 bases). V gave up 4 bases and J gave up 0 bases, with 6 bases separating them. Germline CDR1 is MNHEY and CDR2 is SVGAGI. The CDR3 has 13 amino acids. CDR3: CASSWDTNYGYTF. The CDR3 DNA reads TGTGCCAGCAGTTGGGACACTAACTATGGCTACACCTTC.

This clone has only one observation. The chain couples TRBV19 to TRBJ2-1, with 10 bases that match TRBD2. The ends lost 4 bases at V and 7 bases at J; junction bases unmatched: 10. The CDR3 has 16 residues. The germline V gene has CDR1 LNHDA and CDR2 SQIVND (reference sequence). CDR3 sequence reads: CASSTSSGSDRNEQFF. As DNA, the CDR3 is TGTGCCAGTAGTACTTCTAGCGGGAGCGATAGAAATGAGCAGTTCTTC.

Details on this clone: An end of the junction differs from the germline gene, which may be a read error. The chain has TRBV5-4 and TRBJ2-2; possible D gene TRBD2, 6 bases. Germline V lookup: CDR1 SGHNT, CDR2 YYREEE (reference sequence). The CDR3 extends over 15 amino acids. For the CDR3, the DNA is TGTGCCAGCAGTTCCGGGACTGCGAACACCAGGGAGCTGTTTTTT. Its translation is CASSSGTANTRELFF.

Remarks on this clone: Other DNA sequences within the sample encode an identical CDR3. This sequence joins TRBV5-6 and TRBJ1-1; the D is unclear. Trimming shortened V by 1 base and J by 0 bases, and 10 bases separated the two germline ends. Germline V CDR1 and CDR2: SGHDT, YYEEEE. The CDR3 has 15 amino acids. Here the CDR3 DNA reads TGTGCCAGCAGCTTGTGGGCCGGGGTGAACACTGAAGCTTTCTTT. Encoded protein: CASSLWAGVNTEAFF.

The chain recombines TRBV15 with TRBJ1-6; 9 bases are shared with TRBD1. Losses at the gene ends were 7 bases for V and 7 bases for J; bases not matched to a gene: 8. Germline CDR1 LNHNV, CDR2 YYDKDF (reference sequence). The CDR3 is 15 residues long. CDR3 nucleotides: TGTGCCACCATCGAGAGCGGGACAGGGAATTCACCCCTCCACTTT. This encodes CATIESGTGNSPLHF.

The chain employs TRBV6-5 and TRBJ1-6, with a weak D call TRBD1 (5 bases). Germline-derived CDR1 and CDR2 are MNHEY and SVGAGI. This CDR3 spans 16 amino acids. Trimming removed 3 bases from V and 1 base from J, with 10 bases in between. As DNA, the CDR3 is TGTGCCAGCAGTTATGCCGGGGGGTCCTATAATTCACCCCTCCACTTT. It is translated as CASSYAGGSYNSPLHF.

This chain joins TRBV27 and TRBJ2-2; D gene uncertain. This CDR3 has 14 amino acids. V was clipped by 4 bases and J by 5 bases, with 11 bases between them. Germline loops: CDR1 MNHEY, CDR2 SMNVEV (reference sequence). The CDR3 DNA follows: TGTGCCAGCAGTTCCCGCCCCGGGACCGGGGAGCTGTTTTTT. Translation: CASSSRPGTGELFF.

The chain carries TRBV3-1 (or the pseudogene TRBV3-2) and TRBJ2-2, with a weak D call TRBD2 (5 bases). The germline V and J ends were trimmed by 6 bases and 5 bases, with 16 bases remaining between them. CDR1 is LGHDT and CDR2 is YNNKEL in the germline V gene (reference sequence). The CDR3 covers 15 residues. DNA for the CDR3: TGTGCCAGCAGTACGCGGAGGTTCGAAACCGGGGAGCTGTTTTTT. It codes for CASSTRRFETGELFF.

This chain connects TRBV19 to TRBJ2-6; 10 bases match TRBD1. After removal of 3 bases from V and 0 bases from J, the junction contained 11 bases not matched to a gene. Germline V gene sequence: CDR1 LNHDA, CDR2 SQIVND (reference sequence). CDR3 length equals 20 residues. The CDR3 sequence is CASSIHGTGAAASGANVLTF. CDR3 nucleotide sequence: TGTGCCAGTAGTATCCACGGGACAGGGGCCGCCGCCTCTGGGGCCAACGTCCTGACTTTC.